The 2 T cell receptor beta chains listed next were all sequenced from one sample in a study of cytomegalovirus exposure and HLA in healthy donors. PCR involved 60 Vbeta and 13 Jbeta primers. Assay: immunoSEQ multiplex PCR; the TCRdb copy retains only in-frame clones and omits some. The table shows approximately 130,000 clones, with about 76% occurring only once. The sample consisted of PBMCs. The receptors stem from a woman in her 40s in good health and CMV-seronegative.

This chain uses TRBV27 with TRBJ2-1, with D maybe TRBD2 (7 bases). Trimming removed 2 bases from V and 7 bases from J, with 12 bases in between. Germline-derived CDR1 and CDR2 are MNHEY and SMNVEV (reference sequence). The CDR3 covers 14 residues. The chain's CDR3 is CASSLGGARNEQFF. The CDR3 coding sequence is TGTGCCAGCAGTTTAGGGGGGGCTCGGAATGAGCAGTTCTTC.

This chain joins TRBV7-9 and TRBJ2-3, with 9 bases that match TRBD2. The germline CDR1 and CDR2 sequences are SEHNR and FQNEAQ (reference sequence). The CDR3 sequence is 18 residues long. V gave up 2 bases and J gave up 2 bases; unmatched junction bases: 11. The CDR3 loop reads CASSLYSSGTSYTDTQYF. The CDR3 bases are TGTGCCAGCAGCTTATATTCTAGCGGGACATCCTACACAGATACGCAGTATTTT.